This record looks at one T cell receptor beta chain sequence and its context. The antigen is unknown. Germline-derived CDR1 and CDR2 are MNHEY and SVGEGT. V shed 5 bases and J shed 4 bases, with 5 bases lying between them. The CDR3 consists of 11 residues. 5'RACE primed from the constant segment yielded TCR alpha and TCR beta cDNA libraries bearing sample barcodes and UMIs. TCRdb re-called the 5' RACE reads with MiXCR, one entry per CDR3 protein. The sample lists around 390,000 distinct CDR3 sequences; about 15% were seen once. This sample stems from a study of T-cell memory formation after mild COVID-19. Overall study findings and caveats: Clones that shrank (day 15 to 85) were balanced CD4/CD8, whereas later expanders leaned CD4+. Memory sampled before infection contained some responding clones, suggesting cross-reactive memory joined. Researchers report contracting CD4+ clones mostly in CM and EM, with CD8+ clones in EMRA.

The genes are TRBV6-2 or TRBV6-3 and TRBJ1-2; no reliable D call. The sequenced material came from PBMCs or a T cell subset sorted from them (not recorded which). This TCR was recovered from a man aged 18 to 29 who had mild COVID-19 (a few samples of this study predate the infection). Cell type and time point are not known. Here the CDR3 reads CASSISYGYTF. In DNA, the CDR3 is TGTGCCAGCAGTATCAGCTATGGCTACACCTTC.